Shown below are 22 T cell receptor beta chains from a single sample sequenced in a study of Ad26.COV2.S vaccination and SARS-CoV-2 variants. This sample's treatment: 15 to 20 received Ad26.COV2.S at low or high dose, single or two shots; roughly 5 received placebo; per-sample allocation not given. Sampling happened 63 days after the first vaccine or placebo injection. Using immunoSEQ multiplex PCR, the repertoire was profiled, and TCRdb retains in-frame clones only, with some absent. The sample carries about 400,000 clones, over 75% recorded once. Source: peripheral blood, taken in a trial of Ad26.COV2.S vaccine versus placebo. The receptors were sampled from a person between 18 and 59 years old who received the Ad26.COV2.S COVID-19 vaccine or a placebo.

This chain connects TRBV27 to TRBJ2-1, with D unresolved. V was pared by 0 bases and J by 5 bases, with 14 bases between. Germline V gene data show CDR1 as MNHEY and CDR2 as SMNVEV (reference sequence). CDR3 length equals 16 residues. CDR3 sequence: CASSLSGYRSHNEQFF. CDR3 in DNA: TGTGCCAGCAGTTTATCTGGGTATCGAAGTCACAATGAGCAGTTCTTC.

The genes are TRBV7-6 and TRBJ1-3; D not resolved. This CDR3 contains 15 residues. Germline V gene sequence: CDR1 SGHVS, CDR2 FNYEAQ. Trimming cost V 1 base and J 0 bases, with 7 bases left between them. CDR3 sequence reads: CASSLGQSSGNTIYF. CDR3 coding DNA: TGTGCCAGCAGCTTAGGCCAGAGCTCTGGAAACACCATATATTTT. Variable domain in full (rest from reference TRBV7-6 and TRBJ1-3): GAGVSQSPRYKVTKRGQDVALRCDPISGHVSLYWYRQALGQGPEFLTYFNYEAQQDKSGLPNDRFSAERPEGSISTLTIQRTEQRDSAMYRCASSLGQSSGNTIYFGEGSWLTVV.

This chain connects TRBV14 to TRBJ2-7, with D possibly TRBD2 on 5 matching bases. Germline values: CDR1 SGHDN, CDR2 FVKESK. V was clipped by 6 bases and J by 1 base, with 7 bases between them. This CDR3 has 12 amino acids. The CDR3 protein is CASSRTSYEQYF. In DNA form, the CDR3 reads TGTGCCAGCAGTAGGACTTCCTACGAGCAGTACTTC.

The chain links TRBV2 to TRBJ1-4; D is unclear. The CDR3 has 14 amino acids. Looked up from germline, CDR1 is SNHLY and CDR2 is FYNNEI. The V and J ends lost 7 bases and 8 bases respectively, with 17 bases between them. DNA of the CDR3: TGTGCCAGCACTCCCGGGCCCAGAGGGGAAAAACTGTTTTTT. It is translated as CASTPGPRGEKLFF.

The rearrangement joins TRBV7-8 to TRBJ1-1; D not resolved. The germline V gene encodes CDR1 SGHVS and CDR2 FQNEAQ. Trimming took off 1 base at V and 0 bases at J, with 6 bases between the two ends. The CDR3 length is 14 residues. CDR3 nucleotide sequence: TGTGCCAGCAGCTTAGGGTCGGTGAACACTGAAGCTTTCTTT. It yields the protein CASSLGSVNTEAFF.

This chain connects TRBV12-3 or TRBV12-4 to TRBJ1-4; 9 bases match TRBD1. The CDR3 has 13 residues. With V trimmed by 4 bases and J by 12 bases, 6 bases remained unmatched. CDR3 nucleotide sequence: TGTGCCAGCAGTTCCGGGACAGGGAGGGAACTGTTTTTT. It codes for CASSSGTGRELFF.

The sample holds a few counts of this clone. The chain carries TRBV14 and TRBJ2-1; TRBD2 matches at 7 bases. Germline V gene lookup returns CDR1 SGHDN and CDR2 FVKESK. This CDR3 has 16 residues. Unmatched junction bases numbered 9, after V lost 1 base and J lost 6 bases. CDR3 sequence (DNA): TGTGCCAGCAGCCAAGTATCGGGGGGTCCTACCAATGAGCAGTTCTTC. Protein: CASSQVSGGPTNEQFF.

This chain uses TRBV14 with TRBJ2-1; D not certain. The CDR3 consists of 17 residues. Trimming removed 2 bases from V and 9 bases from J, with 23 bases in between. From germline, CDR1 is SGHDN and CDR2 FVKESK. CDR3 nucleotides: TGTGCCAGCAGCCAACCCTCGTCTCGGCTGTCAATGGGTGAGCAGTTCTTC. It specifies CASSQPSSRLSMGEQFF. Full variable domain (rest looked up from reference TRBV14 and TRBJ2-1): EAGVTQFPSHSVIEKGQTVTLRCDPISGHDNLYWYRRVMGKEIKFLLHFVKESKQDESGMPNNRFLAERTGGTYSTLKVQPAELEDSGVYFCASSQPSSRLSMGEQFFGPGTRLTVL.

This sequence joins TRBV18 and TRBJ2-2; 8 nucleotides match TRBD1. The germline V gene encodes CDR1 KGHSH and CDR2 LQKENI. The CDR3 is 16 residues long. V dropped 3 bases and J dropped 1; count of bases not matched to a gene: 4. In DNA form, the CDR3 reads TGTGCCAGCTCACCGAGACAGGGGAGGAACACCGGGGAGCTGTTTTTT. Protein sequence: CASSPRQGRNTGELFF.

The chain recombines TRBV12-3 or TRBV12-4 with TRBJ1-1; D remains ambiguous. The CDR3 loop spans 13 amino acids. Trimming shortened V by 3 bases and J by 4 bases, and 9 bases separated the two germline ends. CDR3 bases: TGTGCCAGCAGTTTTGGCACCGGCACTGAAGCTTTCTTT. Its protein is CASSFGTGTEAFF.

This chain joins TRBV2 and TRBJ2-7; D is uncertain. CDR1 SNHLY and CDR2 FYNNEI come from the germline V gene. The CDR3 has 13 residues. V was pared by 3 bases and J by 5 bases, with 11 bases between. CDR3 coding DNA: TGTGCCAGCAGTGAGCAGGTGGCCAACGAGCAGTACTTC. The encoded protein is CASSEQVANEQYF.

J is TRBJ2-7 and V is TRBV28; 7 positions match TRBD1. V dropped 6 bases and J dropped 6; count of bases not matched to a gene: 14. Germline V gene data show CDR1 as MDHEN and CDR2 as SYDVKM. The CDR3 extends over 15 amino acids. The CDR3 DNA follows: TGTGCCAGCAGACGAATTGGGGGACAGCTCTTCGAGCAGTACTTC. This gives the protein CASRRIGGQLFEQYF.

The DNA of the CDR3 is TGTGCCAGCAGTAGCGAGAAGGGGCCCTTGCCCCAGCATTTT. This gives the protein CASSSEKGPLPQHF. The V call is TRBV28, the J call TRBJ1-5; D possibly corresponds to TRBD1 (5 bases). Trimming removed 5 bases from V and 9 bases from J, with 17 bases in between. The CDR3 has 14 residues. Germline V CDR1 and CDR2: MDHEN, SYDVKM.

The chain employs TRBV18 and TRBJ1-2, with D perhaps matching TRBD1 (5 bases). CDR1 is KGHSH, CDR2 LQKENI, per germline. The V gene lost 8 bases and the J gene lost 8 bases, with 18 bases spanning the gap. The CDR3 covers 13 residues. The DNA for the CDR3 is TGTGCCAGCACCACCGGGACGGCTCCCGGCTACACCTTC. This sequence encodes CASTTGTAPGYTF. The complete variable domain, with remaining parts taken from reference TRBV18 and TRBJ1-2, reads NAGVMQNPRHLVRRRGQEARLRCSPMKGHSHVYWYRQLPEEGLKFMVYLQKENIIDESGMPKERFSAEFPKEGPSILRIQQVVRGDSAAYFCASTTGTAPGYTFGSGTRLTVV.

CDR3 nucleotides: TGTGCCAGCAGCTTAGTCCGGCTATCCGGGAGGGCCAGGAATGAGCAGTTCTTC. Protein sequence: CASSLVRLSGRARNEQFF. The chain links TRBV5-6 to TRBJ2-1; 8 positions agree with TRBD2. The CDR3 has 18 amino acids. Trimming at V came to 2 bases and at J to 7 bases, leaving 17 bases not matched to a gene. Germline V gives CDR1 SGHDT, CDR2 YYEEEE.

J is TRBJ1-4 and V is TRBV12-3 or TRBV12-4; D uncertain. V lost 8 bases, J lost 8 bases, and 9 bases lay in between. The CDR3 is 11 amino acids. The CDR3 region has the DNA TGTGCCAGCGCCAGCCGGGAAAAACTGTTTTTT. It translates to CASASREKLFF.

The chain carries TRBV24-1 and TRBJ1-5; D perhaps matches TRBD1 (6 bases). V shed 7 bases and J shed 6 bases, with 15 bases lying between them. This CDR3 is built from 14 residues. CDR1 is KGHDR, CDR2 SFDVKD, per germline. As DNA, the CDR3 is TGTGCCACCAGACCGACAGGATCACGTCAGCCCCAGCATTTT. The encoded protein is CATRPTGSRQPQHF.

This clone was counted a single time. The gene calls are TRBV30 and TRBJ2-3; TRBD1 aligns across 8 bases. Germline V gives CDR1 GTSNPN, CDR2 SVGIG (reference sequence). CDR3 length equals 14 residues. The ends lost 0 bases at V and 6 bases at J; junction bases unmatched: 5. Written as DNA, the CDR3 is TGTGCCTGGAGTGTAGGACAGGGTTACGATACGCAGTATTTT. Amino acids: CAWSVGQGYDTQYF.

The chain is built from TRBV28 and TRBJ1-2; 7 bases fit TRBD1. The trim removed 5 bases at V and 1 base at J, leaving 7 bases unmatched. The CDR3 loop spans 15 amino acids. Germline assignment: CDR1 MDHEN and CDR2 SYDVKM. CDR3 coding DNA: TGTGCCAGCAGTACGGGTGACAGGGTTAACTATGGCTACACCTTC. Translation: CASSTGDRVNYGYTF.

This chain connects TRBV21-1 to TRBJ1-5; the table's D call, TRBD1, was not checked against the DNA. TRBV21-1 is a pseudogene. The CDR3 has 18 residues. This CDR3 reads CASSKYYGTGKGGQPQHF. In DNA form, the CDR3 reads TGTGCCAGCAGCAAATATTACGGGACAGGGAAAGGAGGACAGCCCCAGCATTTT.

The V and J genes are TRBV4-2 and TRBJ1-4; D gene ambiguous. Germline V gene data show CDR1 as LGHNA and CDR2 as YNFKEQ. With 4 bases removed from V and 5 bases from J, the gap between germline ends came to 17 bases. CDR3 size: 16 residues. The CDR3 bases are TGTGCCAGCAGCCTTACCGACGTCGTAGAAAATGAAAAACTGTTTTTT. It specifies CASSLTDVVENEKLFF.

The gene calls are TRBV5-5 and TRBJ2-1; 10 bases agree with TRBD2. Germline V gene data show CDR1 as SGHKS and CDR2 as YYEKEE (reference sequence). The CDR3 has 15 amino acids. The J segment lost 10 bases and the V segment lost 3 bases, leaving 10 bases of the junction unmatched. This chain's CDR3 is CASSWGNSGRMEQFF. The CDR3 bases are TGTGCCAGCAGCTGGGGAAATAGCGGGAGGATGGAGCAGTTCTTC.